One sample yielded the 21 T cell receptor beta chains listed below, sequenced in a study of neurological immune-mediated disorders. TCRdb reanalysed the 5' RACE reads using MiXCR and keeps one entry per CDR3 protein. The data show around 90,000 distinct CDR3 sequences, roughly 13% seen once. As for time point: longitudinal time-point 2. The material sequenced was PBMCs. These receptors originate from a female donor with HTLV-1-associated myelopathy (HAM/TSP).

This clonotype occurred many times. The chain joins TRBV20-1 to TRBJ2-1, with D unresolved. The CDR3 spans 12 residues. V was cut by 3 bases and J by 6 bases, with 9 bases left in between. From germline, CDR1 is DFQATT and CDR2 SNEGSKA (reference sequence). CDR3 sequence reads: CSASFHPNEQFF. Here the CDR3 DNA reads TGCAGTGCTAGCTTCCATCCCAATGAGCAGTTCTTC.

This clonotype was seen repeatedly, ten times or more. V is TRBV20-1 and J is TRBJ2-7; TRBD2 might be the D (6 bases). The V gene lost 1 base and the J gene lost 5 bases, with 15 bases spanning the gap. Germline V gene sequence: CDR1 DFQATT, CDR2 SNEGSKA (reference sequence). The CDR3 runs to 14 residues. The CDR3 DNA reads as TGCAGTGCTAGAGTTGGGGGGAGGATGGACGAGCAGTACTTC. As protein: CSARVGGRMDEQYF.

This clonotype was counted at least ten times. The J gene is TRBJ2-3, the V gene TRBV20-1; TRBD1 or TRBD2 may be the D gene (5 bases each). The V end lost 3 bases, the J end lost 2 bases, and 12 bases lay between the germline ends. This CDR3 spans 14 amino acids. Looked up from germline, CDR1 is DFQATT and CDR2 is SNEGSKA (reference sequence). This CDR3 is CSASNQGPTDTQYF. DNA of the CDR3: TGCAGTGCTAGTAATCAGGGACCCACAGATACGCAGTATTTT.

This clonotype has at least ten counts. This chain links TRBV12-3 or TRBV12-4 with TRBJ1-1, with D hard to call. This CDR3 spans 13 amino acids. Trimming took off 5 bases at V and 1 base at J, with 8 bases between the two ends. CDR3 DNA: TGTGCCAGCAGTATACTGGAGAACACTGAAGCTTTCTTT. Protein sequence: CASSILENTEAFF.

This clonotype was counted at least ten times. This sequence joins TRBV10-3 and TRBJ2-2; no reliable D call. Germline-derived CDR1 and CDR2 are ENHRY and SYGVKD. CDR3 length: 11 residues. Trimming removed 6 bases at V and 3 bases at J, with 2 bases between. This CDR3 reads CAISDTGELFF. Here the CDR3 DNA reads TGTGCCATCAGCGACACCGGGGAGCTGTTTTTT.

This clonotype was found many times. This chain uses TRBV7-9 with TRBJ1-3; D is undetermined. This CDR3 contains 17 residues. The germline V gene has CDR1 SEHNR and CDR2 FQNEAQ (reference sequence). Trimming took 3 bases from V and 1 from J, leaving 16 bases between them. The CDR3 spells CASSFEVSGSSGNTIYF. In DNA, the CDR3 is TGTGCCAGCAGCTTCGAGGTGTCAGGCTCTTCTGGAAACACCATATATTTT.

This clonotype was seen at least ten times. The genes are TRBV12-3 or TRBV12-4 and TRBJ1-2; no firm D call. This CDR3 is built from 12 residues. V lost 6 bases to trimming and J lost 8 bases, with 13 bases between them. CDR3 region: CASSYRIEGYTF. The CDR3 bases are TGTGCCAGCAGCTACCGGATAGAAGGCTACACCTTC.

This clonotype was seen repeatedly, ten times or more. V usage is TRBV4-2 and J usage is TRBJ2-1; 8 bases agree with TRBD2. Germline-derived CDR1 and CDR2 are LGHNA and YNFKEQ. The CDR3 runs 16 residues. Trimming at V came to 0 bases and at J to 4 bases, leaving 5 bases not matched to a gene. The DNA of the CDR3 is TGTGCCAGCAGCCAAGATTCGCGGGGGGAATACAATGAGCAGTTCTTC. Protein: CASSQDSRGEYNEQFF.

This clonotype has at least ten counts. This rearrangement joins TRBV20-1 to TRBJ2-5; D tentatively fits TRBD1 or TRBD2 (5 bases each). Germline CDR1 DFQATT, CDR2 SNEGSKA (reference sequence). CDR3 length: 14 residues. V shed 6 bases and J shed 5 bases, with 19 bases lying between them. The DNA of the CDR3 is TGCAGTGCCTCAGGGAGAAACAAGCGGGAGACCCAGTACTTC. It codes for CSASGRNKRETQYF.

This chain joins TRBV7-9 and TRBJ1-1; no reliable D call. Germline loops: CDR1 SEHNR, CDR2 FQNEAQ (reference sequence). The CDR3 is 16 amino acids. V lost 3 bases, J lost 2 bases, and 16 bases lay in between. The CDR3 sequence is CASSFLSPVTNTEAFF. DNA of the CDR3: TGTGCCAGCAGCTTCCTTTCACCCGTTACCAACACTGAAGCTTTCTTT.

The sample holds many counts of this clonotype. J is TRBJ2-7 and V is TRBV5-1; no definite D call. CDR3 length equals 14 residues. Trimming took 4 bases from V and 5 from J, leaving 16 bases between them. Germline V gives CDR1 SGHRS, CDR2 YFSETQ. The CDR3 here is CASSAQGVSNEQYF. The CDR3 nucleotides are TGCGCCAGCAGCGCCCAAGGAGTCAGCAACGAGCAGTACTTC.

This clonotype showed up many times. This chain connects TRBV11-2 to TRBJ2-3, with 8 bases matching TRBD1. In germline, CDR1 is SGHAT, CDR2 FQNNGV. CDR3 length equals 14 residues. Germline trimming cut 8 bases from V and 3 bases from J; bases unmatched to any gene: 7. The CDR3 DNA reads as TGTGCCAGCGCTAGGGACAGGTGGACAGATACGCAGTATTTT. It encodes CASARDRWTDTQYF.

This clonotype was detected many times. The gene calls are TRBV6-5 and TRBJ1-2; maybe TRBD1 (5 bases). CDR3 length: 14 amino acids. V was pared by 2 bases and J by 10 bases, with 17 bases between. Germline-derived CDR1 and CDR2 are MNHEY and SVGAGI. The CDR3 bases are TGTGCCAGCAGTTACCCATCTGGGGGGGGGTTCTACACCTTC. Translation: CASSYPSGGGFYTF.

This clonotype was counted at least ten times. The chain uses TRBV6-1 and TRBJ2-2; D may match TRBD1 or TRBD2 (5 bases each). The CDR3 runs to 14 residues. Trimming took 0 bases from V and 3 from J, leaving 5 bases between them. Germline lookup yields CDR1 MNHNS and CDR2 SASEGT. CDR3 sequence reads: CASSEAGDTGELFF. CDR3 bases: TGTGCCAGCAGTGAAGCGGGGGACACCGGGGAGCTGTTTTTT.

This clonotype was seen ten or more times. The chain has TRBV27 and TRBJ2-1, with 7 bases fitting TRBD1. The CDR3 totals 14 residues. Trimming took 7 bases from V and 0 from J; bases not matched to a gene: 3. CDR1 and CDR2 (germline): MNHEY, SMNVEV (reference sequence). CDR3 loop: CASKRGLSYNEQFF. The CDR3 bases are TGTGCCAGCAAGAGGGGGCTCTCCTACAATGAGCAGTTCTTC.

The sample holds many counts of this clonotype. The J gene is TRBJ2-2, the V gene TRBV28, with D perhaps TRBD1 (5 bases). This CDR3 region has 15 residues. The germline V gene encodes CDR1 MDHEN and CDR2 SYDVKM. The V and J ends lost 6 bases and 6 bases respectively, with 17 bases between them. The chain's CDR3 is CASSGSEGAAGELFF. CDR3 sequence (DNA): TGTGCCAGCAGCGGCTCGGAAGGGGCGGCCGGGGAGCTGTTTTTT.

There are many counts of this clonotype. This chain uses TRBV4-2 with TRBJ2-3, with 8 bases fitting TRBD2. The V and J ends lost 4 bases and 5 bases, in that order; junction bases with no gene match: 8. From germline, CDR1 is LGHNA and CDR2 YNFKEQ. The CDR3 loop spans 15 amino acids. The CDR3 region has the DNA TGTGCCAGCAGCCCCGGGGGGGCCGACGAAGATACGCAGTATTTT. Translating it yields CASSPGGADEDTQYF.

This clonotype was picked up a small number of times. The chain joins TRBV7-2 to TRBJ2-3; weak D call: TRBD2 (5 bases). V was clipped by 1 base and J by 2 bases, with 13 bases between them. Germline CDR1 is SGHTA and CDR2 is FQGNSA. The CDR3 spans 16 residues. In nucleotides, the CDR3 is TGTGCCAGCAGCTTAGTGTCGGGAATCTTCACAGATACGCAGTATTTT. Its protein is CASSLVSGIFTDTQYF. The full variable domain, in which reference TRBV7-2 and TRBJ2-3 provide the parts outside the CDR3, is GAGVSQSPSNKVTEKGKDVELRCDPISGHTALYWYRQSLGQGLEFLIYFQGNSAPDKSGLPSDRFSAERTGGSVSTLTIQRTQQEDSAVYLCASSLVSGIFTDTQYFGPGTRLTVL.

Worth noting for this clonotype: Given the absence of the conserved phenylalanine or tryptophan at the CDR3 end, a read error is likely. The chain has TRBV5-1 and TRBJ2-3, with 8 bases that match TRBD1. Germline loops: CDR1 SGHRS, CDR2 YFSETQ. The V segment lost 4 bases and the J segment 3 bases; nucleotides outside the gene matches: 4. The CDR3 totals 14 residues. The CDR3 DNA reads as TGCGCCAGCAGCACCAACAGGGGGACAGATACGCAGTATGTT. Its translation: CASSTNRGTDTQYV.

This clonotype has ten or more counts. This sequence joins TRBV5-6 and TRBJ2-2, with D uncertain. CDR1 and CDR2 (germline): SGHDT, YYEEEE. Trimming took 0 bases from V and 3 from J, leaving 3 bases between them. The CDR3 loop spans 13 amino acids. The CDR3 coding sequence is TGTGCCAGCAGCTTGGTGTACACCGGGGAGCTGTTTTTT. Its protein is CASSLVYTGELFF.

This clonotype turned up a few times. V is TRBV14 and J is TRBJ1-6, with D hard to call. The CDR3 is 13 amino acids. The ends were cut back, 4 bases at V and 7 bases at J, with 8 bases in the middle. CDR1 and CDR2 from the germline V gene are SGHDN and FVKESK. This CDR3 reads CASSRTVNSPLHF. CDR3 nucleotide sequence: TGTGCCAGCAGCCGAACCGTGAATTCACCCCTCCACTTT.